This T cell receptor (beta chain) was profiled in a study of T cells after yellow fever vaccination. Study-level background: Those fractions that held only low numbers of cells were prepared using the SMART-Seq v4 Ultra Low Input RNA kit.

Study results and caveats: Booster sampling recovered most clones from primary vaccination (under 97% CD4, approximately 90% CD8). Contamination of FACS-sorted repertoires by abundant clonotypes from the bulk population could occur.

The table lists this clonotype with a few counts. Its antigen is not known. TCRdb processed the 5' RACE reads anew with MiXCR; each CDR3 protein has one entry. The sample lists around 610,000 distinct CDR3 sequences; about 14% were seen once. The V and J ends lost 2 bases and 7 bases respectively, with 9 bases between them. This CDR3 region has 12 residues. Germline CDR1 MGHDK, CDR2 SYGVNS. The sequence was collected from a man under 40 who received the YFV17D yellow fever vaccine. The chain carries TRBV25-1 and TRBJ2-7; D call uncertain. Sample: PBMCs, taken on the day of the yellow fever booster vaccination. The CDR3 loop is CASSEAVEEQYF. The CDR3 nucleotides read TGTGCCAGCAGTGAAGCGGTTGAGGAGCAGTACTTC.